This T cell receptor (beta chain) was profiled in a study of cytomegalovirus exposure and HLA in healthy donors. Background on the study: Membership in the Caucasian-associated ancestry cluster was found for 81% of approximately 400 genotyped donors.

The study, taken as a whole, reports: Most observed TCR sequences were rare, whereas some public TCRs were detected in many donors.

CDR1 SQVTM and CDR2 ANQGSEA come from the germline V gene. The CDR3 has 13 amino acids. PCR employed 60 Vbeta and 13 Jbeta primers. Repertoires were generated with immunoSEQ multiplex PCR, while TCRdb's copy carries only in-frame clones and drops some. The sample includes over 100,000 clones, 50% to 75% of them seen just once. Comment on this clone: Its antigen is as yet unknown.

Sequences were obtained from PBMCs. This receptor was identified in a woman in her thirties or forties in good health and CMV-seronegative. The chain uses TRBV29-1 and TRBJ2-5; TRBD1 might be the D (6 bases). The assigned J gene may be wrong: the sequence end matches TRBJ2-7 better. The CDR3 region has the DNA TGCAGCGTTGCCCAAAACAGGGATCCCGAGCAGTACTTC. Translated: CSVAQNRDPEQYF.